This T cell receptor (beta chain) was obtained from a study of memory CD4+ T cells and cytomegalovirus serostatus. Data came from immunoSEQ multiplex PCR; TCRdb stores just in-frame clones and leaves some out. The table records 55,000 to 80,000 clones, 70% to 80% of them present only once. Single viable CD3+CD4+CD8-CD45RO+ cells were sorted as the memory CD4+ T cells. V was cut by 7 bases and J by 13 bases, with 22 bases left in between. The CDR3 spans 13 residues. From germline, CDR1 is SNHLY and CDR2 FYNNEI. The sequenced material came from memory CD4+ T cells from blood. The J gene is TRBJ1-2, the V gene TRBV2, with D perhaps TRBD1 (5 bases). This clonotype originated in an adult in good health and CMV-seropositive. The CDR3 here is CASTLAGQPPSTF. CDR3 DNA: TGTGCCAGCACCTTGGCAGGGCAACCTCCTTCCACCTTC.